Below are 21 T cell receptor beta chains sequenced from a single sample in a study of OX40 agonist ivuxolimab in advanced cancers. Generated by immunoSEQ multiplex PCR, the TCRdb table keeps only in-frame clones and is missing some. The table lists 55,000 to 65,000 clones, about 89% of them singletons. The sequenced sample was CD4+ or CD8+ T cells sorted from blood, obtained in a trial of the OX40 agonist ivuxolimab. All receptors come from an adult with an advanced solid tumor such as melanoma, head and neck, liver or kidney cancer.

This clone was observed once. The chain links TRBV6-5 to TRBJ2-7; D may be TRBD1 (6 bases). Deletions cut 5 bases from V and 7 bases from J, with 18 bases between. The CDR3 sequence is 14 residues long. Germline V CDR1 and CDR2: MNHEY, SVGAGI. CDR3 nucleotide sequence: TGTGCCAGCAGTGAAGGACAGCTACCTACGGAGCAGTACTTC. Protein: CASSEGQLPTEQYF.

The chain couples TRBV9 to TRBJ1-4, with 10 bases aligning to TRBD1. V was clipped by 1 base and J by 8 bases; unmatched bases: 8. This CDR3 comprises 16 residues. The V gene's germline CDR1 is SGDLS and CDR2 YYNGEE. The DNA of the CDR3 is TGTGCCAGCAGCGTATCGGGGACAGGGGCTAGCGAAAAACTGTTTTTT. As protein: CASSVSGTGASEKLFF.

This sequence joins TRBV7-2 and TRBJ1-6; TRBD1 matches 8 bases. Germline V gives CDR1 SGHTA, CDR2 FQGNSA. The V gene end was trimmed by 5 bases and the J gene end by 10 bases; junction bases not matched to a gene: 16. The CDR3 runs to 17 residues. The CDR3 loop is CASSGSRTGSLESPLHF. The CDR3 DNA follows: TGTGCCAGCAGCGGCTCGCGGACAGGGTCTTTGGAATCACCCCTCCACTTT.

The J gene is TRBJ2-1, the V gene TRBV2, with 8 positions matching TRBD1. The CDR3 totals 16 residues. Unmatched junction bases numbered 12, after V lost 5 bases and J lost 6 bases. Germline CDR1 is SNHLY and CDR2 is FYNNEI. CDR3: CASSLPTGAQGNEQFF. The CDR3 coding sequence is TGTGCCAGCAGTTTACCGACAGGGGCCCAGGGCAATGAGCAGTTCTTC. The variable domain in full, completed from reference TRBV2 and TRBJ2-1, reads EPEVTQTPSHQVTQMGQEVILRCVPISNHLYFYWYRQILGQKVEFLVSFYNNEISEKSEIFDDQFSVERPDGSNFTLKIRSTKLEDSAMYFCASSLPTGAQGNEQFFGPGTRLTVL.

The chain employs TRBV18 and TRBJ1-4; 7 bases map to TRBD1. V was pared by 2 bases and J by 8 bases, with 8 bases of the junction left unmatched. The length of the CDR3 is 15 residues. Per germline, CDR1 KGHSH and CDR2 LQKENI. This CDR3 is CASSPNGQEGEKLFF. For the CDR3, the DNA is TGTGCCAGCTCACCAAATGGACAGGAAGGGGAAAAACTGTTTTTT.

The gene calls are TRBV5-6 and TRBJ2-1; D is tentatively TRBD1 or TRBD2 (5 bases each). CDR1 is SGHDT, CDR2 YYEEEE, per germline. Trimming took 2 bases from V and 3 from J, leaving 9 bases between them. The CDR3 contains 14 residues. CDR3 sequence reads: CASSFFGGYNEQFF. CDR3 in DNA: TGTGCCAGCAGCTTTTTTGGGGGCTACAATGAGCAGTTCTTC.

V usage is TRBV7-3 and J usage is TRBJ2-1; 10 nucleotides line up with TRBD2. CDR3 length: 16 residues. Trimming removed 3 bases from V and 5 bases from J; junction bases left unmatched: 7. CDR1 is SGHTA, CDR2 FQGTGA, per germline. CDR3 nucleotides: TGTGCCAGCAGCTTCAGGGGGACTAGCGCCAACAATGAGCAGTTCTTC. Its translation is CASSFRGTSANNEQFF. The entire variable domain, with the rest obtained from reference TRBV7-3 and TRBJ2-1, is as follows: GAGVSQTPSNKVTEKGKYVELRCDPISGHTALYWYRQSLGQGPEFLIYFQGTGAADDSGLPNDRFFAVRPEGSVSTLKIQRTERGDSAVYLCASSFRGTSANNEQFFGPGTRLTVL.

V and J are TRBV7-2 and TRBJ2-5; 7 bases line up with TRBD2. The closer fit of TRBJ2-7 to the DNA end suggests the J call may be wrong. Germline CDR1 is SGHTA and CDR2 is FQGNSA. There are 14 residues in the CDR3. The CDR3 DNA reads TGTGCCAGCAGCTTTCGTTCTAGCGGCTACGAGCAGTACTTC. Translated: CASSFRSSGYEQYF.

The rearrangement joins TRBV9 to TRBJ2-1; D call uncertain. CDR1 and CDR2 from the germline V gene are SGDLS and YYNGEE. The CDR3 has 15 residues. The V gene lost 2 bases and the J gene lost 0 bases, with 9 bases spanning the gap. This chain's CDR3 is CASSVADSSYNEQFF. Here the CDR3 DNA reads TGTGCCAGCAGCGTTGCAGATAGCTCCTACAATGAGCAGTTCTTC.

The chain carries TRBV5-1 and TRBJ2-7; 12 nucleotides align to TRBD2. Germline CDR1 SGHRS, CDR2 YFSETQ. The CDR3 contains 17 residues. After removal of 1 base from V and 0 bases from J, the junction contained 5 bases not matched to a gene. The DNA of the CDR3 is TGCGCCAGCAGCTTGAAACCGACTAGCGGGAGCTCCTACGAGCAGTACTTC. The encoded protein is CASSLKPTSGSSYEQYF.

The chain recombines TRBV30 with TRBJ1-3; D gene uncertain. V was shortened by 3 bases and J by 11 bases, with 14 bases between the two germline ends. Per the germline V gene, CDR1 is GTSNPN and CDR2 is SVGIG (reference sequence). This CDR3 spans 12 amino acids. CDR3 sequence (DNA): TGTGCCTGGAGGGGATTGGGTTTGGCCATATATTTT. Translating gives CAWRGLGLAIYF.

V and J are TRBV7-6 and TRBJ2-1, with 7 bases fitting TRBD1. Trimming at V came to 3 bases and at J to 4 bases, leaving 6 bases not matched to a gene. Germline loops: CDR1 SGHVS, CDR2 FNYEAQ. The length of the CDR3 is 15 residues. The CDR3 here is CASSFETGLYNEQFF. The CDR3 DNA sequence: TGTGCCAGCAGCTTCGAGACAGGGCTATACAATGAGCAGTTCTTC.

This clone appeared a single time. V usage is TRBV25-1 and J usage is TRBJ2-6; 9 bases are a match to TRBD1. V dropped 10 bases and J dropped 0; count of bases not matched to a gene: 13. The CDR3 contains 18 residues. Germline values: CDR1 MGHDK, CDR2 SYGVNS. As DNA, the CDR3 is TGTGCCATCCGACGCGACAGGGGGATCCACTCTGGGGCCAACGTCCTGACTTTC. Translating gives CAIRRDRGIHSGANVLTF.

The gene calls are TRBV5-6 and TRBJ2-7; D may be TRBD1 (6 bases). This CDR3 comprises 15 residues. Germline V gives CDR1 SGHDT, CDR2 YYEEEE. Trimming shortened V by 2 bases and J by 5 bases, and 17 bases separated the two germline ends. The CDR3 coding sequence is TGTGCCAGCAGCTTCGGCCCACAGGGACACCACGAGCAGTACTTC. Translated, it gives CASSFGPQGHHEQYF.

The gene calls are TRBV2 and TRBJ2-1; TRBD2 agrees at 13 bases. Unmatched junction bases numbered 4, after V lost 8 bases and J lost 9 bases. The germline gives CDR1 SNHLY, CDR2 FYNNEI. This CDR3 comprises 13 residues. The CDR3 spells CASGLAGVGEQFF. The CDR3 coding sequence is TGTGCCAGCGGACTAGCGGGAGTCGGTGAGCAGTTCTTC.

The chain's CDR3 is CATSSGTGGNNEKLFF. DNA of the CDR3: TGTGCCACCAGCAGCGGGACAGGTGGAAATAATGAAAAACTGTTTTTT. J is TRBJ1-4 and V is TRBV15; 8 nucleotides align to TRBD1. The length of the CDR3 is 16 residues. The V segment lost 3 bases and the J segment 4 bases; nucleotides outside the gene matches: 7. Germline V CDR1 and CDR2: LNHNV, YYDKDF (reference sequence).

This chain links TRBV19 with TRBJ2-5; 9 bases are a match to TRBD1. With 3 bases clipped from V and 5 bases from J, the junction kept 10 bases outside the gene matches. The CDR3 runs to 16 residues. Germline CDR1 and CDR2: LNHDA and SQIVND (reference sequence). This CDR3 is CASSISLQGAGETQYF. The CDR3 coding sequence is TGTGCCAGTAGTATCTCCCTACAGGGGGCCGGGGAGACCCAGTACTTC.

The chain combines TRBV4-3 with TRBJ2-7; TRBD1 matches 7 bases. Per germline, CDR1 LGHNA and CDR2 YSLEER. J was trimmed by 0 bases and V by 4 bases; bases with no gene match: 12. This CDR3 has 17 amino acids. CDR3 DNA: TGCGCCAGCAGCCTTCACCTCAGGGGGACCGGCTCCTACGAGCAGTACTTC. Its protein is CASSLHLRGTGSYEQYF.

CDR3 bases: TGTGCCAGCAGCTTAGTGACAGGGGTTAATGAAAAACTGTTTTTT. Its translation is CASSLVTGVNEKLFF. The chain joins TRBV7-9 to TRBJ1-4; 8 bases fit TRBD1. This CDR3 comprises 15 residues. Germline values: CDR1 SEHNR, CDR2 FQNEAQ (reference sequence). The V and J ends lost 1 base and 4 bases, in that order; junction bases with no gene match: 2. Filled out from reference TRBV7-9 and TRBJ1-4, the complete variable domain reads DTGVSQNPRHKITKRGQNVTFRCDPISEHNRLYWYRQTLGQGPEFLTYFQNEAQLEKSRLLSDRFSAERPKGSFSTLEIQRTEQGDSAMYLCASSLVTGVNEKLFFGSGTQLSVL.

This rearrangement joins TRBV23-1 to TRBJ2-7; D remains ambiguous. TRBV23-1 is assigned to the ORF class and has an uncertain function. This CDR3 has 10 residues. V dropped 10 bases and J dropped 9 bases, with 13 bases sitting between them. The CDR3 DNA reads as TGCGCCACAGCAGGCGCCGGGCAGTACTTC. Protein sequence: CATAGAGQYF.

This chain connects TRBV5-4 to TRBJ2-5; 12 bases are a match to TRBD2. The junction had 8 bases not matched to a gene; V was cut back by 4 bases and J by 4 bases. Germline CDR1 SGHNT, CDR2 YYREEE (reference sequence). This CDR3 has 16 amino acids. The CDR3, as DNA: TGTGCCAGCAGCGCGAGGGTGACTAGCGGGAGAGAGACCCAGTACTTC. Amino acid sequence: CASSARVTSGRETQYF.